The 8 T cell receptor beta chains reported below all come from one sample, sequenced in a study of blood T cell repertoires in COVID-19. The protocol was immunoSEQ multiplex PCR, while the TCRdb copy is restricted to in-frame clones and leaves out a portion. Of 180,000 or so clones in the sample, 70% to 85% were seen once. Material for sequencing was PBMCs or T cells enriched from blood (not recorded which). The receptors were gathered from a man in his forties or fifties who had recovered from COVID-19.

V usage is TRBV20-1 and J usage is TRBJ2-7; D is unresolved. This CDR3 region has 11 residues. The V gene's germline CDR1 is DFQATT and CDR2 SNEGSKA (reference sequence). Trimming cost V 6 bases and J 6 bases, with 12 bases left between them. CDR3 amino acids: CSANILIEQYF. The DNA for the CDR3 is TGCAGTGCCAACATCCTCATCGAGCAGTACTTC.

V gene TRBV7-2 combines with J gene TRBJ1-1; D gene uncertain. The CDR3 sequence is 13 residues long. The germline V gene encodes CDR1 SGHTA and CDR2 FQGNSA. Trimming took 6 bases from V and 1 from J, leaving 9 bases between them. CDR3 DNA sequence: TGTGCCAGCAGAAAAGCGGCGAACACTGAAGCTTTCTTT. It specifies CASRKAANTEAFF.

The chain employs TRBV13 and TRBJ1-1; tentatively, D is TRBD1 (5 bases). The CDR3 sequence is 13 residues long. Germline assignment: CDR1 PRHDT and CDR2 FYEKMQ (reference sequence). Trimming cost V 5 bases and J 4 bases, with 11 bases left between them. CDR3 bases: TGTGCCAGCAGCCCTCCAGGGTCCACTGAAGCTTTCTTT. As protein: CASSPPGSTEAFF.

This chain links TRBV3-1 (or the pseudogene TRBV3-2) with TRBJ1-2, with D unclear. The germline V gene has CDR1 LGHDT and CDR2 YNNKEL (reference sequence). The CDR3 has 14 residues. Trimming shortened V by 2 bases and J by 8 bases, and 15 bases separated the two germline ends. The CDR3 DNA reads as TGTGCCAGCAGCCAACGGCGGGCTCCGGGGGGCTACACCTTC. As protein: CASSQRRAPGGYTF.

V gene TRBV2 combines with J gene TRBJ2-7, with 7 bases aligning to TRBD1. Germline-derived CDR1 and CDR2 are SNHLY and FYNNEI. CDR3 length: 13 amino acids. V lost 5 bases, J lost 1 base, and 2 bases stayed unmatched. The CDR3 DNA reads TGTGCCAGCAGTCTGACAGGGTCCTACGAGCAGTACTTC. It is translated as CASSLTGSYEQYF.

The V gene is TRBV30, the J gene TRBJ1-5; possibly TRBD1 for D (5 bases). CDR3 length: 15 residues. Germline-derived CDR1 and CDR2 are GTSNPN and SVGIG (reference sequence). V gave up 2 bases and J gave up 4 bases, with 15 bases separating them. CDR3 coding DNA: TGTGCCTGGAGTTTAAAGGGACTTTTTAATCAGCCCCAGCATTTT. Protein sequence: CAWSLKGLFNQPQHF. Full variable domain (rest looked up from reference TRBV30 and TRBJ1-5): SQTIHQWPATLVQPVGSPLSLECTVEGTSNPNLYWYRQAAGRGLQLLFYSVGIGQISSEVPQNLSASRPQDRQFILSSKKLLLSDSGFYLCAWSLKGLFNQPQHFGDGTRLSIL.

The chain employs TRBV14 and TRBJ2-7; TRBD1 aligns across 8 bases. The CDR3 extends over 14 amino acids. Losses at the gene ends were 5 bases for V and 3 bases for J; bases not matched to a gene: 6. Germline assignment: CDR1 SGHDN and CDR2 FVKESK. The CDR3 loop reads CASSGRTGFYEQYF. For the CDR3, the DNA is TGTGCCAGCAGCGGACGGACAGGGTTCTACGAGCAGTACTTC.

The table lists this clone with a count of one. The CDR3 protein is CASSHGTGGRTEAFF. The CDR3 region has the DNA TGTGCCAGCAGCCACGGGACAGGGGGGAGGACTGAAGCTTTCTTT. The J gene is TRBJ1-1, the V gene TRBV13; TRBD1 matches 11 bases. V was clipped by 5 bases and J by 5 bases; unmatched bases: 7. Germline lookup yields CDR1 PRHDT and CDR2 FYEKMQ (reference sequence). This CDR3 comprises 15 residues.